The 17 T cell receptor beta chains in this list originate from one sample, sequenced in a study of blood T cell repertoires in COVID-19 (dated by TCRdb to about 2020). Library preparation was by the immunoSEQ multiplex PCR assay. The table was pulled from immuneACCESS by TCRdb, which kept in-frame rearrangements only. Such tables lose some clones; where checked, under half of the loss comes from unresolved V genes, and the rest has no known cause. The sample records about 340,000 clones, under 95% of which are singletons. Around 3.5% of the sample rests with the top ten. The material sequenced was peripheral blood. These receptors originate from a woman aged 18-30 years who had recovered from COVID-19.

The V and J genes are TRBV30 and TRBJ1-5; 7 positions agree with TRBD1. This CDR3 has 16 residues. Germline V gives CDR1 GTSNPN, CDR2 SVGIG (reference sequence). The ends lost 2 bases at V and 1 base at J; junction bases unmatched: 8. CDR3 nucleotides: TGTGCCTGGAGTCGAGGCGACAGGGTGAGCAATCAGCCCCAGCATTTT. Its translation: CAWSRGDRVSNQPQHF. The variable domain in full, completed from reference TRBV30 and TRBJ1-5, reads SQTIHQWPATLVQPVGSPLSLECTVEGTSNPNLYWYRQAAGRGLQLLFYSVGIGQISSEVPQNLSASRPQDRQFILSSKKLLLSDSGFYLCAWSRGDRVSNQPQHFGDGTRLSIL.

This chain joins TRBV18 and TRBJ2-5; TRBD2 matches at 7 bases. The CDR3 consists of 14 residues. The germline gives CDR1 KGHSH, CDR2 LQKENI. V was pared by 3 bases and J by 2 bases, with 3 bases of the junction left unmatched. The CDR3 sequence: CASSPGTKQETQYF. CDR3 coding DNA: TGTGCCAGCTCACCCGGGACTAAACAAGAGACCCAGTACTTC. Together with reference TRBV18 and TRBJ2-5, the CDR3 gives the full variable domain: NAGVMQNPRHLVRRRGQEARLRCSPMKGHSHVYWYRQLPEEGLKFMVYLQKENIIDESGMPKERFSAEFPKEGPSILRIQQVVRGDSAAYFCASSPGTKQETQYFGPGTRLLVL.

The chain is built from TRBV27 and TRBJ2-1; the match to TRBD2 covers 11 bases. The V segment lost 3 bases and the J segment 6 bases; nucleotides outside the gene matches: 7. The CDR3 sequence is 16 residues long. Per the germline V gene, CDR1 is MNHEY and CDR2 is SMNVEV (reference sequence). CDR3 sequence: CASSFPGTSGLNEQFF. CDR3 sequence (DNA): TGTGCCAGCAGTTTTCCCGGGACTAGCGGCCTCAATGAGCAGTTCTTC.

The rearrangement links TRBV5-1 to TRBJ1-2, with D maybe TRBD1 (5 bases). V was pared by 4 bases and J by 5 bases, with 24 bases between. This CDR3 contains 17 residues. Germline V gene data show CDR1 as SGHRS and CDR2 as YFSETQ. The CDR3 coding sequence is TGCGCCAGCAGCCCACGCCCCCGACAGTCCCAACTATATGGCTACACCTTC. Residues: CASSPRPRQSQLYGYTF.

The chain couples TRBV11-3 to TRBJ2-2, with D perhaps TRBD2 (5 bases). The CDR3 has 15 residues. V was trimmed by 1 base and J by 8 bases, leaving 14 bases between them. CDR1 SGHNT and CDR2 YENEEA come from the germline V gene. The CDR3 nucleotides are TGTGCCAGCAGCTTAGTTCCGGGAACGGATGGGGAGCTGTTTTTT. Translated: CASSLVPGTDGELFF. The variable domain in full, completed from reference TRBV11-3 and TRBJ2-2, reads EAGVVQSPRYKIIEKKQPVAFWCNPISGHNTLYWYLQNLGQGPELLIRYENEEAVDDSQLPKDRFSAERLKGVDSTLKIQPAELGDSAVYLCASSLVPGTDGELFFGEGSRLTVL.

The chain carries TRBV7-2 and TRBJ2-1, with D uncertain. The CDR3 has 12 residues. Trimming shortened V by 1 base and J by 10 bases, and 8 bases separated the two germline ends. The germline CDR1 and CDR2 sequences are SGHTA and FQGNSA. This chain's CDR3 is CASSLGYGEQFF. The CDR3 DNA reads TGTGCCAGCAGCTTAGGTTACGGGGAGCAGTTCTTC.

The CDR3 region is CASGLVSPTTNEKLFF. In DNA, the CDR3 is TGTGCTAGTGGTTTGGTAAGCCCCACAACTAATGAAAAACTGTTTTTT. The V and J genes are TRBV12-5 and TRBJ1-4; no reliable D call. CDR3 size: 16 residues. V was pared by 0 bases and J by 0 bases, with 8 bases between. Per the germline V gene, CDR1 is LGHNT and CDR2 is FRNRAP.

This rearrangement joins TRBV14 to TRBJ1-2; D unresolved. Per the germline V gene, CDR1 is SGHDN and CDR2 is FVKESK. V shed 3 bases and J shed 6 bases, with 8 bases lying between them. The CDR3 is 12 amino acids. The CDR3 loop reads CASSQSLNGYTF. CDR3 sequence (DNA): TGTGCCAGCAGCCAGAGCCTGAATGGCTACACCTTC. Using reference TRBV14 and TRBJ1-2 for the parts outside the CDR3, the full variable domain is EAGVTQFPSHSVIEKGQTVTLRCDPISGHDNLYWYRRVMGKEIKFLLHFVKESKQDESGMPNNRFLAERTGGTYSTLKVQPAELEDSGVYFCASSQSLNGYTFGSGTRLTVV.

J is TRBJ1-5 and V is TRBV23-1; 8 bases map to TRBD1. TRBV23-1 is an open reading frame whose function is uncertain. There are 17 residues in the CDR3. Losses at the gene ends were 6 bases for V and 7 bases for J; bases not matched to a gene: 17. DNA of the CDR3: TGCGCCAGCAGCCCAAGGTCGCGCAGGGGGCTTTTGCAGCCCCAGCATTTT. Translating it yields CASSPRSRRGLLQPQHF.

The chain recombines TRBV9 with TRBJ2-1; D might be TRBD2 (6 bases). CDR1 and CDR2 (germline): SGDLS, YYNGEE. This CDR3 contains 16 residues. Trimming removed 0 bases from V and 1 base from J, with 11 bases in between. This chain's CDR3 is CASSVGAGPSYNEQFF. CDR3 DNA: TGTGCCAGCAGCGTAGGTGCGGGGCCATCCTACAATGAGCAGTTCTTC. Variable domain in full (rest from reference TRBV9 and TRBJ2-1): DSGVTQTPKHLITATGQRVTLRCSPRSGDLSVYWYQQSLDQGLQFLIQYYNGEERAKGNILERFSAQQFPDLHSELNLSSLELGDSALYFCASSVGAGPSYNEQFFGPGTRLTVL.

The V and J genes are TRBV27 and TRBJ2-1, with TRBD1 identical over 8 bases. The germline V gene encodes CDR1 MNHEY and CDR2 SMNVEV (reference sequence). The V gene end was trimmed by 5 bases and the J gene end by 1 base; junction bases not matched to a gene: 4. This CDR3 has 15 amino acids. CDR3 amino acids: CASSARDRSYNEQFF. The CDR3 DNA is TGTGCCAGCAGTGCCCGGGACAGGTCCTACAATGAGCAGTTCTTC.

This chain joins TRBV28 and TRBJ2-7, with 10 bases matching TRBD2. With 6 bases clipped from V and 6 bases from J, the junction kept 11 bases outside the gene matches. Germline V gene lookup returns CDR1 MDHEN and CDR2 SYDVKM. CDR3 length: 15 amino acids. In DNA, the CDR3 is TGTGCCAGCAGCCATCCGAGCGGGAGGGCCTCCGAGCAGTACGTC. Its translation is CASSHPSGRASEQYV.

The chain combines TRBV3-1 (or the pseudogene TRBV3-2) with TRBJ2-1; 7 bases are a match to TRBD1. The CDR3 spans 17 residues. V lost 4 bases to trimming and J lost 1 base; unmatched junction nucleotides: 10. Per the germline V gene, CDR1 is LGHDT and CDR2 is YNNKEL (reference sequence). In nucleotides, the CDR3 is TGTGCCAGCAGCCTCATCTCCGGGACAGTGTCCTACAATGAGCAGTTCTTC. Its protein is CASSLISGTVSYNEQFF.

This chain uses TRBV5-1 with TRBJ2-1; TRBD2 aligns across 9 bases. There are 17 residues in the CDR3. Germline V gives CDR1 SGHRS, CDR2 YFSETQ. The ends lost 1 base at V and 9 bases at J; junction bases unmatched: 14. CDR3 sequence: CASSLQRGAGGSTEQFF. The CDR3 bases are TGCGCCAGCAGCTTGCAGAGGGGAGCGGGAGGAAGCACTGAGCAGTTCTTC.

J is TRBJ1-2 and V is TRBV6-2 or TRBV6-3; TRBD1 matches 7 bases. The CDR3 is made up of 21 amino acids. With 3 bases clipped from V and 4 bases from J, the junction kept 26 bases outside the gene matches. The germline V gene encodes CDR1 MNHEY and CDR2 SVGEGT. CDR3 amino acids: CASSYRTVWVRTGDRGYGYTF. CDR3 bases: TGTGCCAGCAGTTATCGTACGGTTTGGGTCAGGACAGGTGACCGCGGCTATGGCTACACCTTC.

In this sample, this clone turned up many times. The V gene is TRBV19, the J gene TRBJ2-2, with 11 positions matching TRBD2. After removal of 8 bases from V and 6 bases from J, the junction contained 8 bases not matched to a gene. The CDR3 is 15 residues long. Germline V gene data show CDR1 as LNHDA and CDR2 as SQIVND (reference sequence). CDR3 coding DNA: TGTGCCAGTCATAGCGGGAGGGGTTGGGCCGGGGAGCTGTTTTTT. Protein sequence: CASHSGRGWAGELFF.

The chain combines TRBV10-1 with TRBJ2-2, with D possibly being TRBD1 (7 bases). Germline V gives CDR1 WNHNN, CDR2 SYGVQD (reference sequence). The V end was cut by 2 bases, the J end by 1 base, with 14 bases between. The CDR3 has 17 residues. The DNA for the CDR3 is TGCGCCAGCAGTGAGCTGCGGGGACAGATGAACACCGGGGAGCTGTTTTTT. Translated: CASSELRGQMNTGELFF.